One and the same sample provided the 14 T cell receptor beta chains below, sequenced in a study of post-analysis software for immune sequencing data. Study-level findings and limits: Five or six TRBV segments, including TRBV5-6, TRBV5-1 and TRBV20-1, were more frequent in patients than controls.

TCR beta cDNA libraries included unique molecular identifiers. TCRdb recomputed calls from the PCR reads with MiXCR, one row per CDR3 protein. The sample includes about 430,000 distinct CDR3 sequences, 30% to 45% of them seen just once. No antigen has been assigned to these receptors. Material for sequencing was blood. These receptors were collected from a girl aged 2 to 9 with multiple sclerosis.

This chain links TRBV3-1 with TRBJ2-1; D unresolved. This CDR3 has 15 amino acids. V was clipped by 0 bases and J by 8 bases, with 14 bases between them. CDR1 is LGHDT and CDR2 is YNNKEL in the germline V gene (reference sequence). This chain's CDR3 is CASSQESQRTDEQFF. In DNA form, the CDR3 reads TGTGCCAGCAGCCAAGAGTCCCAAAGGACGGATGAGCAGTTCTTC.

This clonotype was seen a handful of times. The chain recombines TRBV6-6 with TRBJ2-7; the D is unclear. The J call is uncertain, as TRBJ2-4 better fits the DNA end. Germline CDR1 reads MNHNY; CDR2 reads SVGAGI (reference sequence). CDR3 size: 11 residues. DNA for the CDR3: TGTGCCGCTGGGGAATTGGACATTCAGTACTTC. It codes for CAAGELDIQYF.

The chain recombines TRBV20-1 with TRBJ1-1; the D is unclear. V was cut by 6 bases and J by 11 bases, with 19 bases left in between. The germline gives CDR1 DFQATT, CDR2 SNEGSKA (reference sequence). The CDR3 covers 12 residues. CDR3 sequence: CSAGSRREDAFF. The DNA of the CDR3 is TGCAGTGCCGGCTCAAGGAGGGAGGATGCTTTCTTT.

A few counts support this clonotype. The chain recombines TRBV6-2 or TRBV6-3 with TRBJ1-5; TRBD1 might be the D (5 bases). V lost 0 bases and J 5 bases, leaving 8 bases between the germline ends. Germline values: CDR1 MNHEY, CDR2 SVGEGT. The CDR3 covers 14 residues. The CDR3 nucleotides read TGTGCCAGCAGTTACTCTAACAGGTATCAGCCCCAGCATTTT. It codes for CASSYSNRYQPQHF.

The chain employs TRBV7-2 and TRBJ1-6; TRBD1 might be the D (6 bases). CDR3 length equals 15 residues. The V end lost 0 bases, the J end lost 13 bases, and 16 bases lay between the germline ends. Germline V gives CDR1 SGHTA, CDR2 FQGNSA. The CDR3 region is CASSLARRGSSPLHF. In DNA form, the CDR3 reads TGTGCCAGCAGCTTAGCGCGCAGGGGTAGTTCGCCCCTCCACTTT.

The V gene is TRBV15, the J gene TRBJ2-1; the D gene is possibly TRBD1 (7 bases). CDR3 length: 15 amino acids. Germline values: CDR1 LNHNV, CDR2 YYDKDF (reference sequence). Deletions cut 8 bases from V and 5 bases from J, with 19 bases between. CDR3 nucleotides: TGTGCCACCTACCCAGGGGGGACAAATAACAATGAGCAGTTCTTC. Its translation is CATYPGGTNNNEQFF.

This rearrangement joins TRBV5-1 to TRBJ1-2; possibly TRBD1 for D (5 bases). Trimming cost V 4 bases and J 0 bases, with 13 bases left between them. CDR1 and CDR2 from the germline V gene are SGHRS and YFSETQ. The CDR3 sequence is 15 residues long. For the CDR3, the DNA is TGCGCCAGCAGCCGGGGGACGGCTGCTAACTATGGCTACACCTTC. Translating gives CASSRGTAANYGYTF.

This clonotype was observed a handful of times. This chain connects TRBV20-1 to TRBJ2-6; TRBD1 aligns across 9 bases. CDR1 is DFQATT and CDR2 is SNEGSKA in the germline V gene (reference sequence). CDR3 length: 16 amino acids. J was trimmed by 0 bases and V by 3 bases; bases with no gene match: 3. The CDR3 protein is CSARPQGASGANVLTF. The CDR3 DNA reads TGCAGTGCTAGGCCACAGGGGGCCTCTGGGGCCAACGTCCTGACTTTC.

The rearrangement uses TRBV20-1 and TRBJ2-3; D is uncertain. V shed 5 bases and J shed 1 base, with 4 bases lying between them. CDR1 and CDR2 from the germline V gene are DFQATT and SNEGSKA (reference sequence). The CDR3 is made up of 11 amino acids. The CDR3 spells CSAVCTDTQYF. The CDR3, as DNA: TGCAGTGCTGTCTGCACAGATACGCAGTATTTT.

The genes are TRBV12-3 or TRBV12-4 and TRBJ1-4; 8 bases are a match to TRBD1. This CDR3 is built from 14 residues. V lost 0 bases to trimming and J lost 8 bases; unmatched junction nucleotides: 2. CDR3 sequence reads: CASSLAHRGEKLFF. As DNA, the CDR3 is TGTGCCAGCAGTTTAGCGCACAGGGGGGAAAAACTGTTTTTT.

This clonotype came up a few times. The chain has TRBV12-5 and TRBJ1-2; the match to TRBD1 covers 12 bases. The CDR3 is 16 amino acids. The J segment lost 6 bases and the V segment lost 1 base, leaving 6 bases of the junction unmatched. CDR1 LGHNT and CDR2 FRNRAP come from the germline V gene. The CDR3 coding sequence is TGTGCTAGTGGTTTGGGGGACAGGGGGCTGATCAATGGCTACACCTTC. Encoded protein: CASGLGDRGLINGYTF.

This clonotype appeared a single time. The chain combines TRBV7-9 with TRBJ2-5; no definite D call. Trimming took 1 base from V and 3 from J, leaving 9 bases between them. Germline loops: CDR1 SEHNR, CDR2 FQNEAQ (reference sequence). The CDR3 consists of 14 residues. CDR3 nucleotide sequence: TGTGCCAGCAGCTTAGTAATGGAGAAAGAGACCCAGTACTTC. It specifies CASSLVMEKETQYF.

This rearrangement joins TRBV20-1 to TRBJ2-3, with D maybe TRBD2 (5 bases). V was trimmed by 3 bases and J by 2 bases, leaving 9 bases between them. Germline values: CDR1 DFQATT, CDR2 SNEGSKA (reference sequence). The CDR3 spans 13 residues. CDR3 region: CSARADFTDTQYF. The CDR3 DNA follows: TGCAGTGCTAGGGCGGACTTCACAGATACGCAGTATTTT.

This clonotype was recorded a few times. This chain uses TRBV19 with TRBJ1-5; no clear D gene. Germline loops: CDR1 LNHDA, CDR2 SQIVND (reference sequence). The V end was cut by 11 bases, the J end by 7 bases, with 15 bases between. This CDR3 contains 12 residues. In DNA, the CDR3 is TGTGCCGGTATGATACTTGGGCAGCCCCAGCATTTT. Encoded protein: CAGMILGQPQHF.